A single T cell receptor beta chain is shown here with its context. There are many counts of this clonotype. Its antigen remains unidentified. No much larger clone is present one base from it, and per-base qualities are unavailable. The data originate from a study of T-cell memory formation after mild COVID-19 (dated by TCRdb to 2020 to 2023). Regarding the study in general: TCR sequence clusters from the two donors were found to be largely donor specific. In two donors, T-cell clones that expanded and contracted after mild COVID-19 were followed by sequencing TCRalpha and TCRbeta repertoires longitudinally. Two young, previously healthy adult volunteers made up the cohort, one male and one female.

Ficoll-Paque density gradient centrifugation was used to isolate PBMCs. What the authors observed across the whole study: Some responding clones were detected in pre-infection memory, suggesting pre-existing cross-reactive memory T cells joined the SARS-CoV-2 response. The study included only a couple of mild cases, and larger cohorts that include severe cases with pre-infection samples were judged to be necessary. The second-wave clones that peaked on day 37 were not confirmed to be SARS-CoV-2 specific. Contracting CD4+ clones appeared mostly in the CM and EM memory subsets, whereas CD8+ clones were enriched in EMRA. Balanced CD4/CD8 phenotypes were observed for clones contracting from day 15 to 85, whereas a bias towards CD4+ was observed for a second wave of clones expanding from day 15 to 37.

CDR1 SGHNT and CDR2 YYREEE are derived from the germline V gene (reference sequence). Ends trimmed: V by 4 bases, J by 5 bases; bases unmatched to a gene: 9. The CDR3 sequence holds 15 residues, the cysteine and phenylalanine included. The sequence is cut down to CDR3 DNA, 45 bases in frame from base 1. These reads were obtained on an Illumina NovaSeq 6000. TCRalpha and TCRbeta cDNA libraries were constructed by 5'RACE with constant-segment primers, with sample barcodes and unique molecular identifiers being introduced. RNA was extracted from every sample with Trizol reagent. Libraries were amplified in two PCR steps, with a second sample barcode and Illumina TruSeq adapters added in the second step. Libraries were sequenced on an Illumina NovaSeq with 2 x 150 bp paired-end reads. Per the authors' processing: The reads were demultiplexed and collapsed into UMI-guided consensus sequences using migec v1.2.7. With mixcr v2.1.11, UMI consensuses were aligned to TRA and TRB V and J templates and assembled into clonotypes. Expanded or contracted clonotypes were those called significant by both edgeR and NoisET, with noise models trained on biological replicates. For edgeR calls, a false discovery rate-adjusted p below 0.01 and a log2 fold-change threshold of 1 were applied. As an exploratory analysis of dynamics, PCA with hierarchical clustering was applied to max-normalized trajectories of the 1000 most abundant clonotypes. Separately sequenced CD4+ and CD8+ repertoires were used to assign a CD4 or CD8 phenotype to each responding clone. Clones were called with MiXCR by TCRdb after fastp trimmed the public reads at Q25, and only in-frame beta chains were retained. Rows with one shared CDR3 protein collapse into an entry with the most common genes and DNA. These V and J calls originate from TCRdb's pipeline instead of the authors' own analysis. Recorded for this sample are just over 400,000 distinct CDR3 sequences; 23% of them occurred a single time. Roughly 13% of the sample comes from the top ten.

The V and J genes are TRBV5-4 and TRBJ2-5, with 9 junctional bases fitting TRBD1. Sequenced: PBMCs or a T cell subset sorted from them (not recorded which). The sequence derives from an adult woman who had mild COVID-19 (a few samples of this study predate the infection). The sample titles of this study are shuffled in the database, so cell type and time point are left out; the donor was told from shared clones. For the CDR3, the sequence is CASSLTTGGGETQYF. The nucleotide sequence is given as TGTGCCAGCAGCCTAACGACAGGGGGTGGCGAGACCCAGTACTTC.